This TCR beta chain is drawn from a study of T-cell memory formation after mild COVID-19. Study results and limitations: Pre-infection memory contained some responding clones, which suggested that cross-reactive memory had joined.

TCRdb re-derived calls from the 5' RACE reads in MiXCR, one entry per CDR3 protein. The sample holds more than 75,000 distinct CDR3 sequences, about 23% seen once. This clonotype appeared a few times. Its antigen is unknown. The length of the CDR3 is 12 residues. Germline-derived CDR1 and CDR2 are SGHTA and FQGTGA. The trim removed 4 bases at V and 9 bases at J, leaving 3 bases unmatched. Sequencing used PBMCs or a T cell subset sorted from them (not recorded which). The chain carries TRBV7-3 and TRBJ2-1; 7 bases are shared with TRBD1. This TCR came from a man between 18 and 35 years old who had mild COVID-19 (a few samples of this study predate the infection). Cell type and time point are not known. CDR3 loop: CASSSDRSEQFF. CDR3 nucleotides: TGTGCCAGCAGCTCGGACAGGTCTGAGCAGTTCTTC.